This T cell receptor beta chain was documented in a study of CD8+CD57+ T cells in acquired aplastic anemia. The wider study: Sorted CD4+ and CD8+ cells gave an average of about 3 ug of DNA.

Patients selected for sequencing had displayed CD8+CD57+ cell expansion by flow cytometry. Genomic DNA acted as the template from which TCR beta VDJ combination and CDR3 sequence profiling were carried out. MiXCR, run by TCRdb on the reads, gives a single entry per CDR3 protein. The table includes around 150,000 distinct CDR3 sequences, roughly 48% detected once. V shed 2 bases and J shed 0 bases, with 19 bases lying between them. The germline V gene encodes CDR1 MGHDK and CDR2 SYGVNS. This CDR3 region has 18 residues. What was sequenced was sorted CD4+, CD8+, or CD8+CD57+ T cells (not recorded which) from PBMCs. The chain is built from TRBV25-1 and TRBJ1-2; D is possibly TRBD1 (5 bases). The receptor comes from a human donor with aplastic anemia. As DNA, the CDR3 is TGTGCCAGCAGTGAAAGTGTCCCGGCGACAGCAGCTAACTATGGCTACACCTTC. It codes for CASSESVPATAANYGYTF.